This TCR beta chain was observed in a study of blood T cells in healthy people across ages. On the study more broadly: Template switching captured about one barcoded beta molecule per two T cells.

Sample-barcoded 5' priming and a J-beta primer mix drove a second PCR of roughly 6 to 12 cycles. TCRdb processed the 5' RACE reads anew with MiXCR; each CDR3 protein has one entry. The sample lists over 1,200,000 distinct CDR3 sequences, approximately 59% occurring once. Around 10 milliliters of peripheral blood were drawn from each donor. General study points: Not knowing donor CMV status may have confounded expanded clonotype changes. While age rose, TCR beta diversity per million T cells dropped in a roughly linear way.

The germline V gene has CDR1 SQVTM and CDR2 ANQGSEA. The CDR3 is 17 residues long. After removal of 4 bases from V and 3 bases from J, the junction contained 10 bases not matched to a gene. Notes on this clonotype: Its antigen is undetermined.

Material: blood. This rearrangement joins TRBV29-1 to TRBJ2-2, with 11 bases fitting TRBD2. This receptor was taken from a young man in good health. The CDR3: CSVVWLAGGKYTGELFF. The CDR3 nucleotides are TGCAGCGTTGTTTGGCTAGCGGGGGGAAAATACACCGGGGAGCTGTTTTTT.